The 9 T cell receptor beta chains listed next were all sequenced from one sample in a study of circulating tumor DNA in untreated peripheral T-cell lymphoma. Generated by immunoSEQ multiplex PCR, the TCRdb table keeps only in-frame clones and is missing some. Of 1,400 or so clones in the sample, around two thirds are singletons; the top ten hold just over 65%. Material for sequencing was tumor tissue. These receptors all stem from a human donor with peripheral T-cell lymphoma.

The V gene is TRBV9, the J gene TRBJ2-3, with a possible D match to TRBD2 (5 bases). Trimming pared 0 bases from V and 5 bases from J, leaving 10 bases between. Germline assignment: CDR1 SGDLS and CDR2 YYNGEE. The CDR3 runs 14 residues. DNA of the CDR3: TGTGCCAGCAGCGTAGCTAATCGGGGAGATACGCAGTATTTT. As protein: CASSVANRGDTQYF.

The V and J genes are TRBV19 and TRBJ2-1; 10 bases fit TRBD1. The CDR3 has 14 amino acids. From germline, CDR1 is LNHDA and CDR2 SQIVND (reference sequence). V shed 8 bases, J shed 7 bases, and the junction held 8 bases outside the gene matches. In nucleotides, the CDR3 is TGTGCCAGTTGCATGACAGGGGGCGGGAATGAGCAGTTCTTC. This gives the protein CASCMTGGGNEQFF.

The gene calls are TRBV11-3 and TRBJ2-3; 8 nucleotides match TRBD2. In germline, CDR1 is SGHNT, CDR2 YENEEA. Losses at the gene ends were 1 base for V and 6 bases for J; bases not matched to a gene: 9. The CDR3 has 16 amino acids. This CDR3 is CASSLGPAGESDTQYF. Written as DNA, the CDR3 is TGTGCCAGCAGCTTAGGTCCAGCGGGAGAGTCTGATACGCAGTATTTT.

This clone was seen a handful of times. V and J are TRBV18 and TRBJ2-2, with D possibly being TRBD2 (5 bases). There are 15 residues in the CDR3. The V gene lost 3 bases and the J gene lost 5 bases, with 13 bases spanning the gap. The germline gives CDR1 KGHSH, CDR2 LQKENI. The CDR3 DNA is TGTGCCAGCTCACCTTCCCTCTCGGGGACCGGGGAGCTGTTTTTT. Translated, it gives CASSPSLSGTGELFF.

The chain links TRBV18 to TRBJ2-1, with D tentatively TRBD1 (6 bases). CDR3 length: 13 residues. Germline assignment: CDR1 KGHSH and CDR2 LQKENI. V lost 9 bases and J lost 7, with 16 bases in between. Here the CDR3 reads CASARDTMNEQFF. The CDR3 DNA reads TGTGCCAGTGCCCGGGACACTATGAATGAGCAGTTCTTC.

The chain couples TRBV28 to TRBJ2-7; 10 bases fit TRBD1. This CDR3 comprises 14 residues. The germline V gene has CDR1 MDHEN and CDR2 SYDVKM. J gave up 2 bases and V 7 bases, and 5 bases lay outside the gene matches. CDR3 DNA: TGTGCCAGCACCGGGACAGGGGATACCTACGAGCAGTACTTC. Translated, it gives CASTGTGDTYEQYF.

Relative to its sample, this clone is medium-sized. The J gene is TRBJ2-7, the V gene TRBV11-3; D is perhaps TRBD1 (5 bases). This CDR3 is 15 amino acids long. Germline V gene sequence: CDR1 SGHNT, CDR2 YENEEA. V was cut by 2 bases and J by 7 bases, with 18 bases left in between. CDR3 nucleotides: TGTGCCAGCAGCTTACAGGGTCCACTTCCGATAGAGCAGTACTTC. It translates to CASSLQGPLPIEQYF.

The J gene is TRBJ2-6, the V gene TRBV6-8, with 10 bases matching TRBD2. Germline CDR1 and CDR2: MNHGY and SAAAGT. CDR3 size: 15 residues. The J segment lost 0 bases and the V segment lost 10 bases, leaving 3 bases of the junction unmatched. The CDR3 DNA reads TGTGCCACCCAGCGGGAGGGCTCTGGGGCCAACGTCCTGACTTTC. Translated, it gives CATQREGSGANVLTF.

The J gene is TRBJ1-1, the V gene TRBV7-6, with D perhaps matching TRBD1 (6 bases). The germline V and J ends were trimmed by 4 bases and 0 bases, with 9 bases remaining between them. The CDR3 is 14 residues long. Germline CDR1 reads SGHVS; CDR2 reads FNYEAQ. The CDR3 region is CASSSGTLNTEAFF. The CDR3 nucleotides read TGTGCCAGCAGCTCCGGGACATTGAACACTGAAGCTTTCTTT. The full variable domain, with the rest looked up from reference TRBV7-6 and TRBJ1-1, is GAGVSQSPRYKVTKRGQDVALRCDPISGHVSLYWYRQALGQGPEFLTYFNYEAQQDKSGLPNDRFSAERPEGSISTLTIQRTEQRDSAMYRCASSSGTLNTEAFFGQGTRLTVV.